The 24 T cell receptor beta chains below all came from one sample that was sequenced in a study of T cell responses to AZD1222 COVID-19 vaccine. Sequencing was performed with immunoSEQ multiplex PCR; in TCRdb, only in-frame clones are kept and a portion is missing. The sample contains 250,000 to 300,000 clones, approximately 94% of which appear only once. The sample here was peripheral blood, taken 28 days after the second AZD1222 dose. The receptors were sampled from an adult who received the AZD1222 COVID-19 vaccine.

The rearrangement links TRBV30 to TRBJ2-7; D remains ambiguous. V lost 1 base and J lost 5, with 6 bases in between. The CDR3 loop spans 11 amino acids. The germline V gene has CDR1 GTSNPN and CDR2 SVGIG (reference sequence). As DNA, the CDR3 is TGTGCCTGGAGTGGCTTGGACGAGCAGTACTTC. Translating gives CAWSGLDEQYF.

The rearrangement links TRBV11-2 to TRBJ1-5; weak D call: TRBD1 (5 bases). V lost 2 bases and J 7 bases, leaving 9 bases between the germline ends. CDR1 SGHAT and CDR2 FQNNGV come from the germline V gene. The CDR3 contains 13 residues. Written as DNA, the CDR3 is TGTGCCAGCAGCTTATCTCAGGGACAGCCCCAGCATTTT. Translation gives CASSLSQGQPQHF.

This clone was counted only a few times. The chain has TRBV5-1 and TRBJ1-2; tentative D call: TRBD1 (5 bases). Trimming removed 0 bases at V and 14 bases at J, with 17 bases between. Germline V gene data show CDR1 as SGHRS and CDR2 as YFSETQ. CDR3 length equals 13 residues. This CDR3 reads CASSLERVSRGTF. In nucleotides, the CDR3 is TGCGCCAGCAGCTTGGAAAGAGTTTCCCGGGGGACCTTC.

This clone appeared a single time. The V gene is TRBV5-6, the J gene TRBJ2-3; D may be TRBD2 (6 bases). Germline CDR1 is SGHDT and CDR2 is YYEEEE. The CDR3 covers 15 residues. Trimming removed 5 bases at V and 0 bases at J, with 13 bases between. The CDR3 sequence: CASSPVSGSTDTQYF. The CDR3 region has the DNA TGTGCCAGCAGTCCAGTGAGCGGGAGCACAGATACGCAGTATTTT.

In DNA, the CDR3 is TGTGCCAGCAGTTTTCTACTTGTTCAGCCCCAGCATTTT. Translating gives CASSFLLVQPQHF. V usage is TRBV28 and J usage is TRBJ1-5; D gene unclear. The CDR3 is made up of 13 amino acids. V gave up 3 bases and J gave up 6 bases, with 9 bases separating them. Looked up from germline, CDR1 is MDHEN and CDR2 is SYDVKM.

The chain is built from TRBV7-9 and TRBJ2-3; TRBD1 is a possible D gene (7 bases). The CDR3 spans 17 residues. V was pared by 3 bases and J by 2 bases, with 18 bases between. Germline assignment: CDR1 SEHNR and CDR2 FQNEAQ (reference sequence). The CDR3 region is CASSFLADRDFTDTQYF. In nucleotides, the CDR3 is TGTGCCAGCAGCTTTTTGGCCGACAGGGACTTCACAGATACGCAGTATTTT.

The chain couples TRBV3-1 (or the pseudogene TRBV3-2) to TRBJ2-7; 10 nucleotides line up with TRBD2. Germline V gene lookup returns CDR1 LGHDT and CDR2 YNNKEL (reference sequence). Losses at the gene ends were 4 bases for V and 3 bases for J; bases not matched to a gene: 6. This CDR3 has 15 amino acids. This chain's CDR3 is CASSRIAGGRYEQYF. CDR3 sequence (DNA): TGTGCCAGCAGCCGTATAGCGGGAGGACGCTACGAGCAGTACTTC.

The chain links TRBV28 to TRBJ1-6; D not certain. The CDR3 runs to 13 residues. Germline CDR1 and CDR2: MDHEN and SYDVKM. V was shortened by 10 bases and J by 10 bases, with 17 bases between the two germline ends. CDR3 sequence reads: CATISSVKSPLHF. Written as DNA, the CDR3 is TGTGCCACCATAAGCTCGGTGAAGTCACCCCTCCACTTT.

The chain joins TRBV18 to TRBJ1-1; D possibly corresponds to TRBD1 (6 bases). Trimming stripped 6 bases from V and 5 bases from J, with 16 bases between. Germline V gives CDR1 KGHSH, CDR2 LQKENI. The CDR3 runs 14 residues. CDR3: CASSRTGLGTEAFF. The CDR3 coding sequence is TGTGCCAGCTCGCGCACAGGGTTAGGAACTGAAGCTTTCTTT.

The CDR3, as DNA: TGTGCCAGCAGCCCCGGGACTAGCGGGATTGATGAGCAGTTCTTC. It yields the protein CASSPGTSGIDEQFF. This chain links TRBV7-9 with TRBJ2-1, with TRBD2 matching 13 bases. The germline gives CDR1 SEHNR, CDR2 FQNEAQ (reference sequence). The CDR3 totals 15 residues. J was trimmed by 8 bases and V by 5 bases; bases with no gene match: 6.

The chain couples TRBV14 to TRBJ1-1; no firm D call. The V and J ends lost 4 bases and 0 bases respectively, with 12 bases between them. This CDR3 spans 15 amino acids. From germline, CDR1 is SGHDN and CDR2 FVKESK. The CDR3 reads CASSLLTSLNTEAFF. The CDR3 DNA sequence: TGTGCCAGCAGCCTTCTGACCTCACTGAACACTGAAGCTTTCTTT.

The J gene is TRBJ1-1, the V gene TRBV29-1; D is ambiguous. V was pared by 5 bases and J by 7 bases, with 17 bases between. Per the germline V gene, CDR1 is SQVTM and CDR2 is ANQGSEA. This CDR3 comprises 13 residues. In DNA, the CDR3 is TGCAGCGTTTCTTCCGGACCACGGGGTGAAGCTTTCTTT. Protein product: CSVSSGPRGEAFF.

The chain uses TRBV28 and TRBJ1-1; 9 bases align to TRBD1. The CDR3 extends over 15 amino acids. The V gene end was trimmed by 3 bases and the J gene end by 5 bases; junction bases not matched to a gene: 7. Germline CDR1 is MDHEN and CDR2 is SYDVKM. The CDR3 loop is CASSFQGTGRTEAFF. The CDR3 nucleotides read TGTGCCAGCAGTTTTCAGGGGACAGGGAGAACTGAAGCTTTCTTT.

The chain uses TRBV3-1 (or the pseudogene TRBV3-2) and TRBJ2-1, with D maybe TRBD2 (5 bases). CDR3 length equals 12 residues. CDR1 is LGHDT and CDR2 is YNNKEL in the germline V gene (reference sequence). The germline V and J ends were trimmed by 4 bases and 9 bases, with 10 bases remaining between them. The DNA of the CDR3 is TGTGCCAGCAGCCCGGGAAAAGGTGAGCAGTTCTTC. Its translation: CASSPGKGEQFF.

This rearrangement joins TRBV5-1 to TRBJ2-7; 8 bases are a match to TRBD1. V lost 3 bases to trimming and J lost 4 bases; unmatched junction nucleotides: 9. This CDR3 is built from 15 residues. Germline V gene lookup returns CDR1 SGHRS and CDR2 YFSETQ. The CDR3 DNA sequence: TGCGCCAGCAGCTCCCAGGGGGCGGGATTATACGAGCAGTACTTC. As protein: CASSSQGAGLYEQYF.

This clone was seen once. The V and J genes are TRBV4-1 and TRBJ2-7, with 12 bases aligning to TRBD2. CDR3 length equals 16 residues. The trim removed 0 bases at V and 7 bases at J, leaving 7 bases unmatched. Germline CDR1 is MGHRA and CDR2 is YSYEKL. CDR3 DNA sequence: TGCGCCAGCAGCCAAGATCGGACTAGCGGGATGGGGGAGCAGTACTTC. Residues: CASSQDRTSGMGEQYF.

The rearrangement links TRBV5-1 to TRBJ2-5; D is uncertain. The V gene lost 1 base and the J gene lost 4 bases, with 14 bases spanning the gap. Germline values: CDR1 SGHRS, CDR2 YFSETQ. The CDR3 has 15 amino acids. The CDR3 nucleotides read TGCGCCAGCAGCTTGCAGCCACCCAGACGAGAGACCCAGTACTTC. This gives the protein CASSLQPPRRETQYF.

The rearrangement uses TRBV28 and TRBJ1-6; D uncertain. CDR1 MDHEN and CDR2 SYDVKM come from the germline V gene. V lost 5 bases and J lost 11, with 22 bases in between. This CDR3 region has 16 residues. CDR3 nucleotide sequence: TGTGCCAGCAGTCCCCCCGACACCGGGCTAAGGCCACCCCTCCACTTT. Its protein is CASSPPDTGLRPPLHF.

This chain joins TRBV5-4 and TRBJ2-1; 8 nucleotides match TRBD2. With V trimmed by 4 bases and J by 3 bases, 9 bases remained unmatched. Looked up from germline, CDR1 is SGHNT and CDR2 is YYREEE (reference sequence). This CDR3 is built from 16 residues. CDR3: CASSLSGAGVYNEQFF. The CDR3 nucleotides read TGTGCCAGCAGCCTGTCGGGAGCGGGAGTCTACAATGAGCAGTTCTTC.

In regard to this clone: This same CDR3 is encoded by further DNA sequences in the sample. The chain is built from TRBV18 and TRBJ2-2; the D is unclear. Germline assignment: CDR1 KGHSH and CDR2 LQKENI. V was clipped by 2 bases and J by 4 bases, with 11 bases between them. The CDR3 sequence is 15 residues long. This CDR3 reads CASSPAGASTGELFF. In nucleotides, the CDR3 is TGTGCCAGCTCACCAGCCGGCGCGAGCACCGGGGAGCTGTTTTTT.

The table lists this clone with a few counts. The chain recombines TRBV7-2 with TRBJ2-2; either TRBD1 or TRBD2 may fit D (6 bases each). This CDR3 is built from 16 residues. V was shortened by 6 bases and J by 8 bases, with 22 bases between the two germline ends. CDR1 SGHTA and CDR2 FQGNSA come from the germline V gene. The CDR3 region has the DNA TGTGCCAGCAGGGCCGGAGGGGGGACTTATTTAGGGGAGCTGTTTTTT. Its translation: CASRAGGGTYLGELFF.

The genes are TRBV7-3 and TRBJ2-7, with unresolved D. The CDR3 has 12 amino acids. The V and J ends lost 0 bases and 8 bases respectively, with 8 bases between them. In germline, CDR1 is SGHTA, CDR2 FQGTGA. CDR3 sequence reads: CASSLTGGKQYF. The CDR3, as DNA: TGTGCCAGCAGCTTAACAGGTGGGAAGCAGTACTTC.

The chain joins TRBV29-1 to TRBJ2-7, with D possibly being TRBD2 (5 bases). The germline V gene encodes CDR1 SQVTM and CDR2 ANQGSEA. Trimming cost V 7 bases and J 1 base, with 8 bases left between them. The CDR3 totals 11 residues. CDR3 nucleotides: TGCAGCGCCACTAGTTCCTACGAGCAGTACTTC. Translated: CSATSSYEQYF.

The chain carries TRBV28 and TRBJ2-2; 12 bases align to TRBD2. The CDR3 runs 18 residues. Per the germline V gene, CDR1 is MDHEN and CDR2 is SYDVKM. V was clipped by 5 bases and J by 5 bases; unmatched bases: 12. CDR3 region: CASSRWKTSGRGTGELFF. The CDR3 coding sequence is TGTGCCAGCAGTCGGTGGAAGACTAGCGGGAGAGGTACCGGGGAGCTGTTTTTT.